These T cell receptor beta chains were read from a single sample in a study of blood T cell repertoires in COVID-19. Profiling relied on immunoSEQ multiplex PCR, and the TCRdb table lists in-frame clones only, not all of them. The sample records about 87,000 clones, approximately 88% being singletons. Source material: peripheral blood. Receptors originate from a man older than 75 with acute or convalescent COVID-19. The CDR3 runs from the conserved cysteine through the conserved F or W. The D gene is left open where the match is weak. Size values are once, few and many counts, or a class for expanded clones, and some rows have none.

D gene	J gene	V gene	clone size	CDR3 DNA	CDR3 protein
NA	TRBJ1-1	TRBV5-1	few	TGCGCCAGCAGCTTGGAGGGAGTCCGGGCGAACACTGAAGCTTTCTTT	CASSLEGVRANTEAFF
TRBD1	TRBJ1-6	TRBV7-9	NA	TGTGCCAGCAGCGTAAAAGGGACAGCAGTTAATTCACCCCTCCACTTT	CASSVKGTAVNSPLHF
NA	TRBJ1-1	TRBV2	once	TGTGCCAGCTGGGAGGGTGGCACTGAAGCTTTCTTT	CASWEGGTEAFF
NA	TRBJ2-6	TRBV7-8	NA	TGTGCCAGCAGCTTCGGACACCCTGGGGCCAACGTCCTGACTTTC	CASSFGHPGANVLTF
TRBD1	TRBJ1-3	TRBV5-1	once	TGCGCCAGCAGCCCCCCCCGGGACAGCTCTGGAAACACCATATATTTT	CASSPPRDSSGNTIYF
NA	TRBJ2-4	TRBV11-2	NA	TGTGCCAGCAGCCCCGGACTGTTATTAGCCAAAAACATTCAGTACTTC	CASSPGLLLAKNIQYF
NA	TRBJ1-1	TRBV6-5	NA	TGTGCCAGCAGTCCGACAGAGAACACTGAAGCTTTCTTT	CASSPTENTEAFF
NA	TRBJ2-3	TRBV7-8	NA	TGTGCCAGCAGCTTAATTTTGGCTAGCGAGCCGATGAGCACAGATACGCAGTATTTT	CASSLILASEPMSTDTQYF
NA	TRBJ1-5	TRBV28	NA	TGTGCCAGCAGTTTGGCGGATAATAGCAATCAGCCCCAGCATTTT	CASSLADNSNQPQHF
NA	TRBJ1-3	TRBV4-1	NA	TGCGCCAGCAGCCAAGAGAGAAGTCTCCTCTCTGGAAACACCATATATTTT	CASSQERSLLSGNTIYF
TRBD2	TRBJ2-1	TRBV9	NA	TGTGCCAGCAGCCTGGGGCCCGCGGGAGGTTCCAATGAGCAGTTCTTC	CASSLGPAGGSNEQFF
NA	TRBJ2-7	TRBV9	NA	TGTGCCAGCAGCGTACAGTTGTACAGGGCTAGCTCCTACGAGCAGTACTTC	CASSVQLYRASSYEQYF
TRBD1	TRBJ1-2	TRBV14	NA	TGTGCCAGCAGCCAAGACAGGGGGTATGGCTACACCTTC	CASSQDRGYGYTF
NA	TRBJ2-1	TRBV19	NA	TGTGCCAGTAGGACCCTAGCAGGCGCCTACAATGAGCAGTTCTTC	CASRTLAGAYNEQFF
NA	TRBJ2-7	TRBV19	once	TGTGCCAGTAGTTTCAGACAGTCCTACGAGCAGTACTTC	CASSFRQSYEQYF
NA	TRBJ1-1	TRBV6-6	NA	TGTGCCAGCAGTTCCGTTCCGGTGAACACTGAAGCTTTCTTT	CASSSVPVNTEAFF
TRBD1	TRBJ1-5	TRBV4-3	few	TGCGCCAGCAGCCAAGCGTCAGGGGGCTCAAATCAGCCCCAGCATTTT	CASSQASGGSNQPQHF
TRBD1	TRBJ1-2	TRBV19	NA	TGTGCCAGTAGTATAGTCCCATCGGGCAGGGGGCACTACACCTTC	CASSIVPSGRGHYTF
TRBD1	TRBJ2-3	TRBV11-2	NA	TGTGCCAGCAGCTCCGGGACAGGGAGCACAGATACGCAGTATTTT	CASSSGTGSTDTQYF
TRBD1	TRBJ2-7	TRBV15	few	TGTGCCACCAGCAGATCCCGGACAGGCTACGAGCAGTACTTC	CATSRSRTGYEQYF
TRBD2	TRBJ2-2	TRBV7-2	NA	TGTGCCAGCAGACTCGAGGCGGGAGGGCCGTCCGGGGAGCTGTTTTTT	CASRLEAGGPSGELFF
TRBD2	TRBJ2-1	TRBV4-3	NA	TGCGCCAGCAGCCCCACTAGCGGCCCCTACAATGAGCAGTTCTTC	CASSPTSGPYNEQFF
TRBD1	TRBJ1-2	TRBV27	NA	TGTGCCAGCAGTTTATTATCCAGGGGGCAGAATGGCTACACCTTC	CASSLLSRGQNGYTF
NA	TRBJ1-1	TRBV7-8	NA	TGTGCCAGCAGCTTAGTTGGGGGCCGGGACACTGAAGCTTTCTTT	CASSLVGGRDTEAFF